This record concerns one T cell receptor (beta chain) sequence. Its antigen is not known. The sort gate was single viable CD3+CD4+CD8-CD45RO+ cells for memory CD4+ T cells. This record belongs to a study of memory CD4+ T cells and cytomegalovirus serostatus. Study-wide findings and caveats: Of around 160 reported CMV TCRbeta sequences, around 63 were found in memory CD4+ repertoires.

Sequenced by immunoSEQ multiplex PCR; TCRdb stores in-frame clones only, minus some. In the table there are 50,000 or so clones, 70% to 85% of which are singletons. The CDR3 is 14 residues long. After removal of 6 bases from V and 2 bases from J, the junction contained 5 bases not matched to a gene. CDR1 is SNHLY, CDR2 FYNNEI, per germline. The source of this sequence is an adult in good health and CMV-seronegative. The chain uses TRBV2 and TRBJ2-7; the match to TRBD1 covers 9 bases. Sequencing was carried out using memory CD4+ T cells from blood. This CDR3 is CASRPRDRAYEQYF. The CDR3, as DNA: TGTGCCAGCAGACCCAGGGACAGGGCCTACGAGCAGTACTTC. The complete variable domain, with remaining parts taken from reference TRBV2 and TRBJ2-7, reads EPEVTQTPSHQVTQMGQEVILRCVPISNHLYFYWYRQILGQKVEFLVSFYNNEISEKSEIFDDQFSVERPDGSNFTLKIRSTKLEDSAMYFCASRPRDRAYEQYFGPGTRLTVT.